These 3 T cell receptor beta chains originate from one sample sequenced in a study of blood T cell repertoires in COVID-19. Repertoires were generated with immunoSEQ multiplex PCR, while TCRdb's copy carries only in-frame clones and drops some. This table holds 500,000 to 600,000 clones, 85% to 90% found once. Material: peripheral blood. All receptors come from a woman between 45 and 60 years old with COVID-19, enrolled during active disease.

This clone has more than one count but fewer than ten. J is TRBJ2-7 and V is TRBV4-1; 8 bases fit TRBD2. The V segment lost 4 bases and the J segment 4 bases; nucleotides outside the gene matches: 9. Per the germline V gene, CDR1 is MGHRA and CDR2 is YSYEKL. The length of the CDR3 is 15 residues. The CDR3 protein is CASSPRAGGIYEQYF. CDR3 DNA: TGCGCCAGCAGCCCCAGGGCGGGGGGCATATACGAGCAGTACTTC.

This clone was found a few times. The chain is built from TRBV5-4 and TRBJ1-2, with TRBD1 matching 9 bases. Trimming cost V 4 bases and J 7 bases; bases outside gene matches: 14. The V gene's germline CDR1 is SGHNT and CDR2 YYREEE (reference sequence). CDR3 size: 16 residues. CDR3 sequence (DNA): TGTGCCAGCAGCACCCCGACAGGGGGGTTTTTGAGTGGCTACACCTTC. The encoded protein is CASSTPTGGFLSGYTF. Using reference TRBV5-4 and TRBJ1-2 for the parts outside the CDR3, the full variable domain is ETGVTQSPTHLIKTRGQQVTLRCSSQSGHNTVSWYQQALGQGPQFIFQYYREEENGRGNFPPRFSGLQFPNYSSELNVNALELDDSALYLCASSTPTGGFLSGYTFGSGTRLTVV.

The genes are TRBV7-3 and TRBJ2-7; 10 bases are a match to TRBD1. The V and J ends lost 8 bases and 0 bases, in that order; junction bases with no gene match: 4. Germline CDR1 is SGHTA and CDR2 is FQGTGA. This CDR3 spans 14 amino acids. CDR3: CASSRTGGSYEQYF. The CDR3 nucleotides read TGTGCCAGCTCGCGGACAGGGGGCTCCTACGAGCAGTACTTC.